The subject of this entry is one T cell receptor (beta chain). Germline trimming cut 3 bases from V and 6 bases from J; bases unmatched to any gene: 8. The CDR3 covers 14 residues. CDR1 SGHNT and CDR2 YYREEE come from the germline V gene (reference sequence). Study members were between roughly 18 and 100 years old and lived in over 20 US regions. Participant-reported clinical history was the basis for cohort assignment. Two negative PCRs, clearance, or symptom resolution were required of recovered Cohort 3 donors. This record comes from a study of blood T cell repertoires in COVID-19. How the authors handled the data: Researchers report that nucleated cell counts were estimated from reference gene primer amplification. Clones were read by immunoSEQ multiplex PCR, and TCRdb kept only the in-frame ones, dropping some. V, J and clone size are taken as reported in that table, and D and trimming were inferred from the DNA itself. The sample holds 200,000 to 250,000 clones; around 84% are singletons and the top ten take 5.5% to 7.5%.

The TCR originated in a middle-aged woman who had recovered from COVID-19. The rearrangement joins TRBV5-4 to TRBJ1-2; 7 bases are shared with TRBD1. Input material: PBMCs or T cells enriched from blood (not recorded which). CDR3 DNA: TGTGCCAGCAGCTCCAGGGGGAAGGGGGATGGCTACACCTTC. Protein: CASSSRGKGDGYTF.